This TCR beta chain emerged from a study of post-analysis software for immune sequencing data (dated by TCRdb to between 2015 and 2016). A note on the overall study: The recorded disease courses included relapsing-remitting, secondary progressive and progressive-relapsing multiple sclerosis, and some patients had no subtype annotation. The patient repertoires were compared against approximately ten previously published healthy control repertoires obtained from donors aged about 6 to 26 years. A subset of samples was prepared in parallel using single-end sample barcoding, then pooled and co-amplified after Illumina adapter ligation. Overall results and qualifications from the work: When samples were clustered directly using the F measure, samples prepared in the same batch co-clustered strongly, which prompted a batch-effect correction. Patients showed significantly higher frequencies than controls for a few TRBV segments, among them TRBV5-6, TRBV5-1 and TRBV20-1. Multiple sclerosis patients had significantly lower normalized Chao1 diversity than controls, a result that suggests substantial peripheral T-cell clonal expansion. The control group was slightly older than the multiple sclerosis patient group.

On this clonotype itself: What antigen it recognizes has not been identified. Base qualities are not provided; no much larger clone lies one nucleotide away.

Library method: PCR. Sequencing instrument: Illumina HiSeq 2500. To reduce PCR and sequencing biases, unique molecular identifiers were incorporated into the TCR beta cDNA libraries. Roughly 500,000 cDNA molecules were obtained per 1 to 10 million input T cells, so each molecule approximated one T cell. The same protocol used for the earlier healthy control dataset was applied to prepare and sequence the patient libraries. Within a given batch, samples were prepared together, multiplexed and sequenced on the same HiSeq lane. Per the original workflow: MIGEC was used to process the raw barcoded reads, and molecular identifier groups with only a single read were discarded before consensus assembly and CDR3 extraction. Clonotype tables were post-analysed with VDJtools, and diversity was normalized by down-sampling all datasets to the smallest sample size. Repertoire overlap clustering matched CDR3 amino acid but not nucleotide sequences to correct batch-related cross-sample contamination. TCRdb's own reprocessing of the public reads used fastp at Q25 and MiXCR and kept productive beta chains. Records with the same CDR3 protein are collapsed into one entry carrying the most frequent genes and DNA. Here the V and J calls rest on TCRdb's processing, not on the authors' analysis. This sample holds roughly 540,000 distinct CDR3 sequences; around 34% were observed only once. 4.5% to 7.5% of the sample lies in the top ten.

The CDR3 covers 13 residues, taking in both the cysteine and the phenylalanine. Only the CDR3 portion is preserved as DNA: 39 bases, with reading frame beginning at the first base. CDR1 and CDR2 are read off the germline V gene (reference sequence) as SEHNR and FQNEAQ. V has 2 bases trimmed and J has 8 bases trimmed; junction bases matching no gene number 3. TCR beta repertoires were profiled from peripheral blood of 13 young patients with multiple sclerosis to demonstrate the VDJtools post-analysis software. The multiple sclerosis patients were children and adolescents ranging in age from roughly 6 to 15 years.

The material sequenced was blood. The sequence links TRBV7-9 to TRBJ1-1; TRBD1 fits 9 bases in the junction. The clonotype originates from a girl aged 2-17 years with multiple sclerosis. The nucleotides are TGTGCCAGCAGCTTACCGGGACAGGGAGAAGCTTTCTTT. Translated, it reads CASSLPGQGEAFF.